Presented here are 28 T cell receptor beta chains from one specimen sequenced in a study of cytomegalovirus exposure and HLA in healthy donors. Sequencing was performed with immunoSEQ multiplex PCR; in TCRdb, only in-frame clones are kept and a portion is missing. Among over 90,000 clones listed, approximately 95% were seen once. The specimen was PBMCs. Receptors originate from a woman aged 18-29 years in good health and CMV-seronegative.

The chain carries TRBV9 and TRBJ1-2; possible D gene TRBD1, 6 bases. The CDR3 totals 14 residues. Germline V CDR1 and CDR2: SGDLS, YYNGEE. Trimming shortened V by 4 bases and J by 8 bases, and 18 bases separated the two germline ends. The CDR3 protein is CASSYPGAGDGYTF. In DNA, the CDR3 is TGTGCCAGCAGCTATCCAGGGGCAGGGGACGGCTACACCTTC.

This sequence joins TRBV27 and TRBJ2-1; D gene uncertain. V was clipped by 5 bases and J by 6 bases, with 2 bases between them. Germline values: CDR1 MNHEY, CDR2 SMNVEV (reference sequence). The CDR3 runs to 10 residues. Written as DNA, the CDR3 is TGTGCCAGCAGTCTCAATGAGCAGTTCTTC. Amino acid sequence: CASSLNEQFF.

The V gene is TRBV19, the J gene TRBJ2-7; TRBD2 is a possible D gene (6 bases). Trimming removed 4 bases from V and 2 bases from J, with 12 bases in between. Per the germline V gene, CDR1 is LNHDA and CDR2 is SQIVND (reference sequence). The CDR3 is made up of 14 amino acids. CDR3 amino acids: CASSTPGLTYEQYF. The CDR3 DNA reads as TGTGCCAGTAGTACCCCGGGACTGACCTACGAGCAGTACTTC. The whole variable domain, filled in from reference TRBV19 and TRBJ2-7, reads DGGITQSPKYLFRKEGQNVTLSCEQNLNHDAMYWYRQDPGQGLRLIYYSQIVNDFQKGDIAEGYSVSREKKESFPLTVTSAQKNPTAFYLCASSTPGLTYEQYFGPGTRLTVT.

The rearrangement joins TRBV6-1 to TRBJ1-5, with D possibly being TRBD1 (5 bases). The CDR3 has 16 amino acids. CDR1 and CDR2 from the germline V gene are MNHNS and SASEGT. Trimming pared 1 base from V and 6 bases from J, leaving 16 bases between. The CDR3 spells CASSEVESRARQPQHF. CDR3 sequence (DNA): TGTGCCAGCAGTGAAGTAGAGTCCAGGGCCCGTCAGCCCCAGCATTTT.

Details on this clone: One end of the junction varies from germline; a read error may be responsible. The chain couples TRBV7-9 to TRBJ2-3, with 9 bases that match TRBD2. Germline assignment: CDR1 SEHNR and CDR2 FQNEAQ (reference sequence). There are 11 residues in the CDR3. CDR3 sequence reads: CASSTPGTSIF. CDR3 sequence (DNA): TGTGCCAGCAGCACCCCCGGGACTAGCATTTTT.

The genes are TRBV13 and TRBJ2-3, with 7 bases lining up with TRBD2. Germline V CDR1 and CDR2: PRHDT, FYEKMQ (reference sequence). Trimming took 1 base from V and 3 from J; bases not matched to a gene: 4. The CDR3 is made up of 15 amino acids. CDR3 coding DNA: TGTGCCAGCAGCTTAGTTCCGGGAGGTACAGATACGCAGTATTTT. Its translation: CASSLVPGGTDTQYF.

The chain uses TRBV5-1 and TRBJ1-1, with D tentatively TRBD1 (6 bases). Germline V gene data show CDR1 as SGHRS and CDR2 as YFSETQ. This CDR3 is 14 amino acids long. Trimming stripped 4 bases from V and 4 bases from J, with 14 bases between. CDR3 amino acids: CASSLQGLGTEAFF. CDR3 sequence (DNA): TGCGCCAGCAGCCTACAGGGTCTCGGCACTGAAGCTTTCTTT.

The chain employs TRBV6-6 and TRBJ2-7, with a weak D call TRBD1 (6 bases). Looked up from germline, CDR1 is MNHNY and CDR2 is SVGAGI (reference sequence). The CDR3 covers 15 residues. V gave up 0 bases and J gave up 0 bases, with 9 bases separating them. This CDR3 reads CASSYSGAGSYEQYF. In DNA form, the CDR3 reads TGTGCCAGCAGTTACTCGGGGGCGGGCTCCTACGAGCAGTACTTC.

The V gene is TRBV9, the J gene TRBJ2-1; 11 nucleotides agree with TRBD1. V was clipped by 2 bases and J by 7 bases; unmatched bases: 8. The germline gives CDR1 SGDLS, CDR2 YYNGEE. This CDR3 is built from 16 residues. CDR3 protein: CASSVGLGDRGNEQFF. In DNA form, the CDR3 reads TGTGCCAGCAGCGTGGGATTGGGGGACAGGGGGAATGAGCAGTTCTTC.

V is TRBV5-6 and J is TRBJ2-7, with 7 bases fitting TRBD1. V was pared by 4 bases and J by 3 bases, with 10 bases of the junction left unmatched. This CDR3 has 15 amino acids. From germline, CDR1 is SGHDT and CDR2 YYEEEE. The CDR3 DNA sequence: TGTGCCAGCAGCCCCGAGGTAGGGGGCCTCTACGAGCAGTACTTC. This codes for CASSPEVGGLYEQYF.

The chain employs TRBV19 and TRBJ2-7, with D perhaps TRBD1 (5 bases). V gave up 1 base and J gave up 3 bases, with 10 bases separating them. The CDR3 extends over 14 amino acids. Germline-derived CDR1 and CDR2 are LNHDA and SQIVND (reference sequence). CDR3 residues: CASSIVAGIYEQYF. DNA for the CDR3: TGTGCCAGTAGTATAGTGGCAGGGATCTACGAGCAGTACTTC.

The chain employs TRBV19 and TRBJ2-1, with D possibly being TRBD1 (6 bases). Germline V gives CDR1 LNHDA, CDR2 SQIVND (reference sequence). This CDR3 is 15 amino acids long. The ends were cut back, 8 bases at V and 8 bases at J, with 22 bases in the middle. This CDR3 reads CASLPGHTRVDEQFF. As DNA, the CDR3 is TGTGCCAGTTTACCGGGACATACCCGGGTGGATGAGCAGTTCTTC.

Points on this clone: One end of the junction fails to match germline, which may point to a read error. The chain has TRBV6-1 and TRBJ1-1; unclear D gene. Germline CDR1 and CDR2: MNHNS and SASEGT. The CDR3 extends over 14 amino acids. The CDR3 nucleotides are TGTGCCAGCAGTCAAGCAGCCCAAAACACTGAAGCTTTCTTT. Its translation: CASSQAAQNTEAFF.

The chain employs TRBV6-6 and TRBJ2-7; 7 bases line up with TRBD2. Germline-derived CDR1 and CDR2 are MNHNY and SVGAGI (reference sequence). V lost 2 bases to trimming and J lost 6 bases; unmatched junction nucleotides: 4. The CDR3 is made up of 13 amino acids. The CDR3 DNA reads as TGTGCCAGCAGTTACGGGGAGGGAGTCGAGCAGTACTTC. The encoded protein is CASSYGEGVEQYF.

V is TRBV6-9 and J is TRBJ1-1; D perhaps matches TRBD1 (5 bases). The ends were cut back, 5 bases at V and 1 base at J, with 8 bases in the middle. CDR1 is MNHGY and CDR2 is SVAAGI in the germline V gene. The CDR3 length is 13 residues. CDR3 region: CASSHDRNTEAFF. DNA of the CDR3: TGTGCCAGCAGTCACGACAGGAACACTGAAGCTTTCTTT.

The chain joins TRBV5-1 to TRBJ2-7; the match to TRBD2 covers 7 bases. CDR1 SGHRS and CDR2 YFSETQ come from the germline V gene. Trimming removed 4 bases from V and 6 bases from J; junction bases left unmatched: 4. This CDR3 comprises 12 residues. The CDR3 sequence is CASSPGGGEQYF. CDR3 sequence (DNA): TGCGCCAGCAGCCCCGGCGGGGGCGAGCAGTACTTC. Drawing the rest from reference TRBV5-1 and TRBJ2-7, the complete variable domain is KAGVTQTPRYLIKTRGQQVTLSCSPISGHRSVSWYQQTPGQGLQFLFEYFSETQRNKGNFPGRFSGRQFSNSRSEMNVSTLELGDSALYLCASSPGGGEQYFGPGTRLTVT.

The rearrangement joins TRBV15 to TRBJ1-5, with 7 bases identical to TRBD1. The CDR3 length is 16 residues. Germline V CDR1 and CDR2: LNHNV, YYDKDF (reference sequence). V lost 1 base, J lost 2 bases, and 5 bases stayed unmatched. CDR3 protein: CATSRGQGEGNQPQHF. The DNA for the CDR3 is TGTGCCACCAGCAGAGGACAGGGCGAGGGCAATCAGCCCCAGCATTTT.

The J gene is TRBJ2-1, the V gene TRBV19; D perhaps matches TRBD2 (5 bases). This CDR3 region has 16 residues. CDR1 LNHDA and CDR2 SQIVND come from the germline V gene (reference sequence). V shed 1 base and J shed 0 bases, with 10 bases lying between them. In DNA form, the CDR3 reads TGTGCCAGTAGTATAGGAACAGCGGCCTCCTACAATGAGCAGTTCTTC. Protein product: CASSIGTAASYNEQFF.

The chain has TRBV7-9 and TRBJ1-2; D gene unclear. This CDR3 region has 17 residues. Germline CDR1 is SEHNR and CDR2 is FQNEAQ (reference sequence). The germline V and J ends were trimmed by 2 bases and 0 bases, with 16 bases remaining between them. CDR3 DNA: TGTGCCAGCAGCTTACGGCATGGAGGACGCTCTAACTATGGCTACACCTTC. Residues: CASSLRHGGRSNYGYTF.

The V gene is TRBV29-1, the J gene TRBJ1-4; D remains unclear. There are 13 residues in the CDR3. Trimming left V 4 bases short and J 8 bases short, with 14 bases between. Per germline, CDR1 SQVTM and CDR2 ANQGSEA. CDR3 coding DNA: TGCAGCGTTGTTTCCTCCTCAAGCGAAAAACTGTTTTTT. Amino acids: CSVVSSSSEKLFF.

This chain links TRBV28 with TRBJ2-3; 8 positions agree with TRBD1. CDR1 and CDR2 (germline): MDHEN, SYDVKM. V shed 5 bases and J 2 bases; nucleotides not matched to a gene: 6. The CDR3 totals 15 residues. CDR3 in amino acids: CASSPLDRVTDTQYF. The DNA for the CDR3 is TGTGCCAGCAGTCCTCTGGACAGGGTCACAGATACGCAGTATTTT.

The chain combines TRBV19 with TRBJ2-3; 8 bases match TRBD1. The CDR3 extends over 16 amino acids. V dropped 4 bases and J dropped 2; count of bases not matched to a gene: 8. CDR1 and CDR2 from the germline V gene are LNHDA and SQIVND (reference sequence). The CDR3 sequence: CASSTSDRGLTDTQYF. DNA for the CDR3: TGTGCCAGTAGTACCAGCGACAGGGGACTCACAGATACGCAGTATTTT.

The rearrangement uses TRBV7-2 and TRBJ2-5; D is perhaps TRBD2 (6 bases). Germline loops: CDR1 SGHTA, CDR2 FQGNSA. Trimming cost V 5 bases and J 5 bases, with 15 bases left between them. CDR3 length: 14 residues. CDR3 loop: CASSVGPSGETQYF. The CDR3 region has the DNA TGTGCCAGCAGCGTAGGACCAAGCGGGGAGACCCAGTACTTC.

The V call is TRBV11-2, the J call TRBJ1-3; D uncertain. CDR1 and CDR2 (germline): SGHAT, FQNNGV. The CDR3 consists of 14 residues. V lost 4 bases and J lost 3, with 10 bases in between. CDR3 residues: CASSSSLFGNTIYF. The DNA of the CDR3 is TGTGCCAGCAGCTCGAGCTTGTTTGGAAACACCATATATTTT.

This chain connects TRBV5-6 to TRBJ2-1; 9 bases line up with TRBD2. With 4 bases clipped from V and 9 bases from J, the junction kept 11 bases outside the gene matches. CDR1 and CDR2 from the germline V gene are SGHDT and YYEEEE. The CDR3 spans 15 residues. In DNA form, the CDR3 reads TGTGCCAGCAGCGGAACAGCGGGGGGATCGGTTGAGCAGTTCTTC. Translating it yields CASSGTAGGSVEQFF.

The J gene is TRBJ1-5, the V gene TRBV27; 8 nucleotides agree with TRBD1. The V gene's germline CDR1 is MNHEY and CDR2 SMNVEV (reference sequence). Losses at the gene ends were 8 bases for V and 7 bases for J; bases not matched to a gene: 7. The CDR3 loop spans 13 amino acids. The CDR3 protein is CASRDRIGQPQHF. The CDR3 nucleotides are TGTGCCAGCCGGGACAGGATTGGACAGCCCCAGCATTTT.

With regard to this clone: The sample holds other DNA sequences that translate to the same CDR3. The genes are TRBV6-4 and TRBJ2-3, with TRBD1 identical over 11 bases. With V trimmed by 5 bases and J by 3 bases, 4 bases remained unmatched. The CDR3 extends over 15 amino acids. CDR1 is MRHNA, CDR2 SNTAGT, per germline. For the CDR3, the DNA is TGTGCCAGCAGTTCCGGGACAGGGGGGACAGATACGCAGTATTTT. This encodes CASSSGTGGTDTQYF.

This clone has just one count. This chain's CDR3 is CASSKGGIYGTGVTGELFF. The CDR3 DNA follows: TGCGCCAGCAGCAAGGGAGGCATATACGGGACAGGAGTCACCGGGGAGCTGTTTTTT. The chain has TRBV5-1 and TRBJ2-2; 8 bases are shared with TRBD1. CDR1 and CDR2 (germline): SGHRS, YFSETQ. This CDR3 contains 19 residues. The V segment lost 4 bases and the J segment 4 bases; nucleotides outside the gene matches: 18.